What follows are 19 T cell receptor beta chains derived from one specimen sequenced in a study of T cell changes during pregnancy in multiple sclerosis. Data came from immunoSEQ multiplex PCR; TCRdb stores just in-frame clones and leaves some out. The table includes some 77,000 clones, around nine tenths detected once. Specimen: CD4+ T cells from peripheral blood mononuclear cells, collected before pregnancy. The receptors derive from a female donor with multiple sclerosis, enrolled in a pregnancy study.

V and J are TRBV7-9 and TRBJ2-7; a possible D gene is TRBD1 (6 bases). Trimming took off 3 bases at V and 0 bases at J, with 12 bases between the two ends. CDR1 and CDR2 from the germline V gene are SEHNR and FQNEAQ (reference sequence). The CDR3 length is 15 residues. The CDR3 DNA reads TGTGCCAGCAGCTTTCAACAGGGCGTCTCCTACGAGCAGTACTTC. This gives the protein CASSFQQGVSYEQYF.

The CDR3 coding sequence is TGCGCCAGCAGCCATCTTGGGAGCGGGAGGGGAGACAATGAGCAGTTCTTC. This translates into CASSHLGSGRGDNEQFF. The chain couples TRBV4-1 to TRBJ2-1; 10 bases map to TRBD2. Trimming cost V 3 bases and J 5 bases; bases outside gene matches: 10. CDR3 length: 17 residues. Germline-derived CDR1 and CDR2 are MGHRA and YSYEKL.

The chain recombines TRBV7-9 with TRBJ2-1; D ambiguous. The CDR3 spans 14 residues. Trimming removed 3 bases at V and 8 bases at J, with 14 bases between. Germline CDR1 and CDR2: SEHNR and FQNEAQ (reference sequence). The CDR3 DNA sequence: TGTGCCAGCAGCTTCCGCGGTGGTTTAGATGAGCAGTTCTTC. Translated, it gives CASSFRGGLDEQFF.

V and J are TRBV28 and TRBJ1-5; 7 bases are shared with TRBD1. There are 16 residues in the CDR3. Germline loops: CDR1 MDHEN, CDR2 SYDVKM. V shed 5 bases, J shed 5 bases, and the junction held 12 bases outside the gene matches. The CDR3 loop is CASSISWTGRDQPQHF. CDR3 bases: TGTGCCAGCAGTATTTCTTGGACAGGACGAGATCAGCCCCAGCATTTT.

V usage is TRBV11-2 and J usage is TRBJ1-2; 9 bases line up with TRBD1. The germline gives CDR1 SGHAT, CDR2 FQNNGV. V was clipped by 4 bases and J by 4 bases; unmatched bases: 7. CDR3 length: 15 residues. The CDR3 spells CASSSNRGRSYGYTF. CDR3 bases: TGTGCCAGCAGCTCGAACAGGGGGCGAAGCTATGGCTACACCTTC.

CDR3 coding DNA: TGTGCCAGTAGTATTGGGACTAGCAGCTACAATGAGCAGTTCTTC. Protein product: CASSIGTSSYNEQFF. The chain carries TRBV19 and TRBJ2-1, with 9 bases lining up with TRBD2. V shed 3 bases and J 3 bases; nucleotides not matched to a gene: 3. The CDR3 contains 15 residues. Germline CDR1 reads LNHDA; CDR2 reads SQIVND (reference sequence).

The chain combines TRBV6-1 with TRBJ1-2, with D unresolved. Trimming left V 10 bases short and J 4 bases short, with 16 bases between. The CDR3 sequence is 13 residues long. Germline CDR1 is MNHNS and CDR2 is SASEGT. In nucleotides, the CDR3 is TGTGCCACCCAATCGGACTTAAGCTATGGCTACACCTTC. Translating gives CATQSDLSYGYTF.

The chain carries TRBV19 and TRBJ2-1; tentative D call: TRBD1 (6 bases). The length of the CDR3 is 14 residues. Germline V gene sequence: CDR1 LNHDA, CDR2 SQIVND (reference sequence). Trimming removed 6 bases at V and 1 base at J, with 10 bases between. CDR3 residues: CASSLQGSYNEQFF. DNA of the CDR3: TGTGCCAGTAGCCTCCAGGGGTCCTACAATGAGCAGTTCTTC.

J is TRBJ2-1 and V is TRBV2; 11 nucleotides match TRBD2. Germline-derived CDR1 and CDR2 are SNHLY and FYNNEI. Trimming at V came to 6 bases and at J to 8 bases, leaving 6 bases not matched to a gene. This CDR3 has 14 amino acids. CDR3 region: CASSLLAGVDEQFF. CDR3 nucleotide sequence: TGTGCCAGCAGCTTACTAGCGGGGGTAGATGAGCAGTTCTTC.

V usage is TRBV2 and J usage is TRBJ1-5, with unresolved D. Germline CDR1 and CDR2: SNHLY and FYNNEI. V was cut by 3 bases and J by 3 bases, with 12 bases left in between. The CDR3 totals 15 residues. The DNA for the CDR3 is TGTGCCAGCAGTGATCGAGGGATCCCCAATCAGCCCCAGCATTTT. Translation: CASSDRGIPNQPQHF.

This chain connects TRBV7-2 to TRBJ2-2, with a weak D call TRBD2 (6 bases). Germline values: CDR1 SGHTA, CDR2 FQGNSA. V gave up 3 bases and J gave up 6 bases, with 14 bases separating them. The CDR3 sequence is 15 residues long. The CDR3: CASSFRAGGAGELFF. Written as DNA, the CDR3 is TGTGCCAGCAGCTTCAGGGCAGGAGGGGCCGGGGAGCTGTTTTTT.

The rearrangement joins TRBV11-1 to TRBJ2-3, with 11 bases aligning to TRBD2. The CDR3 covers 16 residues. V lost 5 bases and J lost 1; bases outside the gene matches: 5. The germline V gene encodes CDR1 SGHAT and CDR2 FQDESV (reference sequence). The CDR3, as DNA: TGTGCCAGCAGCGCTTCGACTAGCGGGGGCACAGATACGCAGTATTTT. Residues: CASSASTSGGTDTQYF.

This clone was seen a few times. The chain is built from TRBV28 and TRBJ1-3; D might be TRBD1 (6 bases). V lost 6 bases to trimming and J lost 0 bases, with 15 bases between them. The length of the CDR3 is 16 residues. Germline CDR1 MDHEN, CDR2 SYDVKM. CDR3 DNA: TGTGCCAGCAGCAGACTCCCAGGGGACTCTGGAAACACCATATATTTT. Its translation: CASSRLPGDSGNTIYF.

V and J are TRBV18 and TRBJ2-3, with 9 bases fitting TRBD1. Trimming removed 2 bases from V and 5 bases from J; junction bases left unmatched: 5. Looked up from germline, CDR1 is KGHSH and CDR2 is LQKENI. This CDR3 is built from 15 residues. The CDR3, as DNA: TGTGCCAGCTCACCAAGTACGACAGGGGGAGATACGCAGTATTTT. As protein: CASSPSTTGGDTQYF.

The genes are TRBV5-4 and TRBJ2-7; TRBD2 aligns across 8 bases. Germline-derived CDR1 and CDR2 are SGHNT and YYREEE (reference sequence). This CDR3 contains 16 residues. V lost 2 bases, J lost 7 bases, and 14 bases stayed unmatched. This CDR3 is CASSFQPPAGAREQYF. The DNA of the CDR3 is TGTGCCAGCAGCTTCCAGCCCCCAGCGGGGGCAAGGGAGCAGTACTTC.

This chain joins TRBV30 and TRBJ1-5; D is undetermined. V gave up 2 bases and J gave up 9 bases, with 14 bases separating them. This CDR3 region has 13 residues. CDR1 is GTSNPN and CDR2 is SVGIG in the germline V gene (reference sequence). The CDR3, as DNA: TGTGCCTGGAGTTTCACATCCCCAGGGCCCCAGCATTTT. This codes for CAWSFTSPGPQHF. The full variable domain, with the rest looked up from reference TRBV30 and TRBJ1-5, is SQTIHQWPATLVQPVGSPLSLECTVEGTSNPNLYWYRQAAGRGLQLLFYSVGIGQISSEVPQNLSASRPQDRQFILSSKKLLLSDSGFYLCAWSFTSPGPQHFGDGTRLSIL.

V is TRBV7-3 and J is TRBJ2-2; TRBD2 matches at 13 bases. J gave up 0 bases and V 5 bases, and 6 bases lay outside the gene matches. Germline-derived CDR1 and CDR2 are SGHTA and FQGTGA. This CDR3 contains 18 residues. CDR3 sequence: CASSLRLAGGPNTGELFF. The CDR3 DNA reads as TGTGCCAGCAGCCTGAGACTAGCGGGGGGCCCGAACACCGGGGAGCTGTTTTTT.

This sequence joins TRBV30 and TRBJ1-1, with unresolved D. In germline, CDR1 is GTSNPN, CDR2 SVGIG (reference sequence). The CDR3 sequence is 11 residues long. V lost 4 bases and J 6 bases, leaving 9 bases between the germline ends. The chain's CDR3 is CAWTDFAEAFF. CDR3 nucleotide sequence: TGTGCCTGGACCGACTTCGCTGAAGCTTTCTTT.

The J gene is TRBJ2-5, the V gene TRBV19; TRBD1 might be the D (6 bases). The CDR3 contains 15 residues. CDR1 is LNHDA, CDR2 SQIVND, per germline (reference sequence). V gave up 4 bases and J gave up 5 bases, with 17 bases separating them. The CDR3 reads CASSTGTLGLETQYF. The DNA for the CDR3 is TGTGCCAGTAGTACCGGGACATTGGGTCTTGAGACCCAGTACTTC.